This entry is about one T cell receptor beta chain. Germline CDR1 is SGHRS and CDR2 is YFSETQ. The CDR3 extends over 16 amino acids. With 2 bases removed from V and 2 bases from J, the gap between germline ends came to 17 bases. The sample belongs to a study of blood T cell repertoires in COVID-19. Study at large: Nucleic acid was either cDNA or gDNA, and it came from T cells, B-cell-depleted T cells, or PBMCs.

Some clones are missing from TCRdb's copy, which holds only in-frame ones; the method was immunoSEQ multiplex PCR. This table holds roughly 250,000 clones, about nine tenths found once. The material sequenced was PBMCs or T cells enriched from blood (not recorded which). This sequence was found in a woman aged 18-29 years who had recovered from COVID-19. J is TRBJ2-7 and V is TRBV5-1; weak D call: TRBD1 (6 bases). This CDR3 is CASSFSAGTPTYEQYF. The CDR3 nucleotides are TGCGCCAGCAGCTTTAGCGCCGGGACACCCACCTACGAGCAGTACTTC.